One sample yielded the 24 T cell receptor beta chains listed below, sequenced in a study of response to subunit inactivated influenza vaccine. Each CDR3 protein is one row after TCRdb ran MiXCR on the RT-PCR reads. This sample has hundreds of thousands of distinct CDR3 sequences, with 14% found just once. Here the sequenced sample was PBMCs from blood, taken around two weeks before vaccination. The receptors here all came from a man aged 45-60 years who received an inactivated influenza vaccine.

Regarding this clonotype: Since a much larger clone is just one base distant, this may be a read error. The J gene is TRBJ2-2, the V gene TRBV28; D unclear. Germline-derived CDR1 and CDR2 are MDHEN and SYDVKM. V gave up 2 bases and J gave up 5 bases, with 15 bases separating them. The CDR3 consists of 16 residues. CDR3 nucleotides: TGTGCCAGCAGTTTAGGTCTTAGGTGGGAAACCGGGGAGCTGTTTTTT. Its protein product is CASSLGLRWETGELFF. The variable domain in full, completed from reference TRBV28 and TRBJ2-2, reads DVKVTQSSRYLVKRTGEKVFLECVQDMDHENMFWYRQDPGLGLRLIYFSYDVKMKEKGDIPEGYSVSREKKERFSLILESASTNQTSMYLCASSLGLRWETGELFFGEGSRLTVL.

This clonotype was counted many times. The rearrangement links TRBV20-1 to TRBJ2-2; TRBD2 matches 7 bases. Germline V gene sequence: CDR1 DFQATT, CDR2 SNEGSKA (reference sequence). The length of the CDR3 is 15 residues. V shed 1 base and J 2 bases; nucleotides not matched to a gene: 4. This CDR3 is CSARVAGTNTGELFF. The DNA for the CDR3 is TGCAGTGCTAGAGTAGCGGGTACAAACACCGGGGAGCTGTTTTTT.

The rearrangement joins TRBV6-2 or TRBV6-3 to TRBJ2-1; 7 nucleotides match TRBD2. CDR3 length: 15 residues. Germline V CDR1 and CDR2: MNHEY, SVGEGT. V was clipped by 3 bases and J by 6 bases; unmatched bases: 8. This CDR3 is CASSYFAGVRNEQFF. The CDR3 DNA reads TGTGCCAGCAGTTATTTTGCGGGAGTACGCAATGAGCAGTTCTTC.

The V gene is TRBV20-1, the J gene TRBJ2-3; 9 bases are shared with TRBD1. The ends lost 3 bases at V and 7 bases at J; junction bases unmatched: 11. The CDR3 totals 15 residues. In germline, CDR1 is DFQATT, CDR2 SNEGSKA (reference sequence). As DNA, the CDR3 is TGCAGTGCTAGGACACAGGGGGCGAGAGAGAATACGCAGTATTTT. It specifies CSARTQGARENTQYF.

This clonotype was counted a few times. CDR3 nucleotide sequence: TGTGCCAGCAGCCAAGTCGGTCAGGGAGGTTATGAGCAGTTCTTC. It is translated as CASSQVGQGGYEQFF. This rearrangement joins TRBV4-2 to TRBJ2-1, with D possibly matching TRBD2 (6 bases). The V end was cut by 1 base, the J end by 8 bases, with 15 bases between. The CDR3 length is 15 residues. From germline, CDR1 is LGHNA and CDR2 YNFKEQ.

The CDR3 is CSVGAPAGGLETQYF. The CDR3 nucleotides are TGCAGCGTTGGTGCTCCGGCAGGGGGCCTAGAGACCCAGTACTTC. This rearrangement joins TRBV29-1 to TRBJ2-5, with TRBD1 identical over 8 bases. Germline V gives CDR1 SQVTM, CDR2 ANQGSEA. The junction had 11 bases not matched to a gene; V was cut back by 4 bases and J by 4 bases. This CDR3 spans 15 amino acids.

This chain joins TRBV7-9 and TRBJ2-5, with D possibly being TRBD1 (6 bases). V shed 5 bases and J shed 3 bases, with 13 bases lying between them. Looked up from germline, CDR1 is SEHNR and CDR2 is FQNEAQ (reference sequence). This CDR3 contains 14 residues. The CDR3 nucleotides read TGTGCCAGCAGCCTACTTGGGACAAAAGAGACCCAGTACTTC. It codes for CASSLLGTKETQYF.

V is TRBV5-1 and J is TRBJ2-7; 7 bases align to TRBD2. The CDR3 consists of 15 residues. Germline V gene lookup returns CDR1 SGHRS and CDR2 YFSETQ. With V trimmed by 2 bases and J by 0 bases, 5 bases remained unmatched. The CDR3 spells CASSLGREGSYEQYF. Here the CDR3 DNA reads TGCGCCAGCAGCTTAGGTAGGGAGGGCTCCTACGAGCAGTACTTC.

This clonotype has at least ten counts. The chain joins TRBV7-8 to TRBJ2-2; D is ambiguous. V lost 1 base and J lost 5, with 8 bases in between. Per germline, CDR1 SGHVS and CDR2 FQNEAQ. The CDR3 has 14 amino acids. The DNA of the CDR3 is TGTGCCAGCAGCTTAGTGGTAACGACCGGGGAGCTGTTTTTT. This gives the protein CASSLVVTTGELFF.

This clonotype appeared a few times. This chain uses TRBV20-1 with TRBJ2-1; TRBD1 matches at 10 bases. This CDR3 spans 15 amino acids. The V gene end was trimmed by 5 bases and the J gene end by 3 bases; junction bases not matched to a gene: 7. CDR1 DFQATT and CDR2 SNEGSKA come from the germline V gene (reference sequence). CDR3 sequence reads: CSAPGQGSDYNEQFF. CDR3 bases: TGCAGTGCTCCGGGACAGGGGAGCGACTACAATGAGCAGTTCTTC.

This clonotype was seen a few times. The chain combines TRBV12-3 or TRBV12-4 with TRBJ2-7; 7 bases fit TRBD2. The CDR3 is 13 residues long. J lost 4 bases, V lost 7 bases, and 7 bases had no gene match. The CDR3 spells CASTSGGGYEQYF. As DNA, the CDR3 is TGTGCCAGCACCTCGGGAGGAGGGTACGAGCAGTACTTC.

The J gene is TRBJ2-1, the V gene TRBV7-8; D is uncertain. Deletions cut 5 bases from V and 0 bases from J, with 14 bases between. Germline assignment: CDR1 SGHVS and CDR2 FQNEAQ. The CDR3 spans 16 residues. The CDR3 spells CASSPRVVSSYNEQFF. The CDR3 DNA reads TGTGCCAGCAGCCCTAGGGTGGTTAGCTCCTACAATGAGCAGTTCTTC.

This clonotype showed up just a few times. This chain joins TRBV6-5 and TRBJ1-1; the D gene is possibly TRBD1 (6 bases). Trimming took off 2 bases at V and 2 bases at J, with 18 bases between the two ends. The CDR3 sequence is 17 residues long. The germline V gene encodes CDR1 MNHEY and CDR2 SVGAGI. The CDR3 region is CASSYTTGSYANTEAFF. The CDR3 nucleotides read TGTGCCAGCAGTTACACGACAGGCTCCTACGCTAACACTGAAGCTTTCTTT.

This chain connects TRBV15 to TRBJ2-6, with D maybe TRBD1 (5 bases). V shed 1 base and J shed 0 bases, with 7 bases lying between them. This CDR3 spans 16 amino acids. Looked up from germline, CDR1 is LNHNV and CDR2 is YYDKDF (reference sequence). CDR3 DNA: TGTGCCACCAGCAGAGTGGACAACTCTGGGGCCAACGTCCTGACTTTC. Its protein product is CATSRVDNSGANVLTF.

V usage is TRBV15 and J usage is TRBJ2-3; 9 positions agree with TRBD2. Germline CDR1 and CDR2: LNHNV and YYDKDF (reference sequence). J was trimmed by 6 bases and V by 3 bases; bases with no gene match: 10. The CDR3 length is 16 residues. The DNA for the CDR3 is TGTGCCACCAGCAGCGTATCTAGCGGGATAATTGATACGCAGTATTTT. It translates to CATSSVSSGIIDTQYF.

In this sample, this clonotype turned up many times. The gene calls are TRBV28 and TRBJ1-5; maybe TRBD1 (5 bases). The CDR3 sequence is 15 residues long. V was pared by 3 bases and J by 10 bases, with 19 bases between. Germline lookup yields CDR1 MDHEN and CDR2 SYDVKM. The CDR3 is CASSFRLEGLEPQHF. The CDR3 region has the DNA TGTGCCAGCAGTTTCCGTCTTGAGGGGCTTGAACCCCAGCATTTT.

The chain links TRBV3-1 to TRBJ2-1, with a tentative D call TRBD2 (6 bases). Germline V gene sequence: CDR1 LGHDT, CDR2 YNNKEL (reference sequence). This CDR3 contains 15 residues. V lost 0 bases and J lost 9, with 15 bases in between. CDR3 nucleotide sequence: TGTGCCAGCAGCCAAGATTACGGGGGTGCCCGTGAGCAGTTCTTC. Its translation is CASSQDYGGAREQFF.

There are a few counts of this clonotype. The chain has TRBV28 and TRBJ2-2; D is possibly TRBD1 (5 bases). CDR3 length equals 16 residues. CDR1 is MDHEN and CDR2 is SYDVKM in the germline V gene. V lost 3 bases to trimming and J lost 0 bases, with 11 bases between them. The CDR3 is CASSFATTANTGELFF. In nucleotides, the CDR3 is TGTGCCAGCAGTTTTGCCACGACAGCGAACACCGGGGAGCTGTTTTTT.

In its sample, this clonotype was seen a few times. V gene TRBV2 combines with J gene TRBJ1-6; weak D call: TRBD1 (6 bases). The germline V gene has CDR1 SNHLY and CDR2 FYNNEI. V was cut by 4 bases and J by 7 bases, with 14 bases left in between. The length of the CDR3 is 15 residues. The CDR3 nucleotides read TGTGCCAGCAGTGGGGGGACATTGGGAAATTCACCCCTCCACTTT. Residues: CASSGGTLGNSPLHF.

This clonotype was counted only a few times. This chain joins TRBV5-6 and TRBJ2-3; 10 bases map to TRBD2. The CDR3 runs 16 residues. Germline-derived CDR1 and CDR2 are SGHDT and YYEEEE. Trimming took 3 bases from V and 3 from J; bases not matched to a gene: 7. The CDR3 DNA is TGTGCCAGCAGCTATCGACTAGCGGGTGCAACAGATACGCAGTATTTT. Its translation is CASSYRLAGATDTQYF.

This chain joins TRBV7-2 and TRBJ1-1; tentative D call: TRBD1 (5 bases). The length of the CDR3 is 14 residues. V was trimmed by 3 bases and J by 3 bases, leaving 11 bases between them. Germline V CDR1 and CDR2: SGHTA, FQGNSA. The CDR3 nucleotides are TGTGCCAGCAGCTTCCCGGGACTGGACACTGAAGCTTTCTTT. Translated: CASSFPGLDTEAFF.

This clonotype showed up many times. One end of the junction fails to match germline, which may point to a read error. The rearrangement joins TRBV12-3 or TRBV12-4 to TRBJ2-3; 10 bases align to TRBD1. The length of the CDR3 is 17 residues. This CDR3 is CASSLGWGQGISDTQYF. For the CDR3, the DNA is TGTGCCAGCAGCTTAGGATGGGGACAGGGGATCTCAGATACGCAGTATTTT.

This clonotype appeared a few times. The chain joins TRBV7-2 to TRBJ2-6, with 9 bases lining up with TRBD1. J lost 4 bases, V lost 6 bases, and 7 bases had no gene match. Germline CDR1 SGHTA, CDR2 FQGNSA. The CDR3 covers 16 residues. DNA for the CDR3: TGTGCCAGCAGAGCACAGGGGGCGGTAGGGGCCAACGTCCTGACTTTC. Amino acids: CASRAQGAVGANVLTF.

The rearrangement links TRBV5-1 to TRBJ1-2; unclear D gene. There are 14 residues in the CDR3. Germline CDR1 is SGHRS and CDR2 is YFSETQ. The V end was cut by 2 bases, the J end by 5 bases, with 13 bases between. The CDR3 nucleotides read TGCGCCAGCAGCTTCTCGGACCCTTTTTATGGCTACACCTTC. Translating gives CASSFSDPFYGYTF.